This T cell receptor beta chain was captured in a study of T cell responses to AZD1222 COVID-19 vaccine. Study-wide points: Donor demographics were predominantly white British with a female majority; clonal diversity may be underestimated. Repertoires in all cases were sampled only once the peak T cell response had passed. Nearly half of the spike-specific TCRs reportedly recognize variant regions that carry no mutations.

Produced via immunoSEQ multiplex PCR; TCRdb's table is partial and in-frame only. The table records 96,000 or so clones, 75% to 90% of them present only once. This clone is a singleton in its sample. Antigen specificity is unknown. Germline V gene data show CDR1 as ENHRY and CDR2 as SYGVKD. This CDR3 has 13 residues. Trimming shortened V by 7 bases and J by 4 bases, and 11 bases separated the two germline ends. The chain employs TRBV10-3 and TRBJ1-3; no clear D. The sample here was peripheral blood, taken on day 0 of AZD1222 vaccination. This receptor was identified in an adult in good health. The CDR3 DNA sequence: TGTGCCATCATGAGGTCTCTGGGAAACACCATATATTTT. Its translation is CAIMRSLGNTIYF.